Listed below are T cell receptor beta chains from one sample, sequenced in a study of shared clonotypes between healthy human individuals. Data came from immunoSEQ multiplex PCR; TCRdb stores just in-frame clones and leaves some out. Of about 2 million clones listed, about 95% were seen once; the top ten hold about 1.1%. The source material was naive CD8+ T cells sorted from blood. All receptors come from a man between 18 and 29 years old in good health. CDR3s include the opening cysteine and the closing phenylalanine or tryptophan. A D gene is named only where the DNA matches it firmly. Clone size, where shown, is once, few, many, or a class for clones that have expanded.

length: 16
V: TRBV9
D: TRBD2
size: -
J: TRBJ2-1
DNA: TGTGCCAGCAGCGTAGTTGACGGGGGGGCGTACAATGAGCAGTTCTTC
CDR3: CASSVVDGGAYNEQFF

length: 14
V: TRBV9
D: -
size: -
J: TRBJ1-2
DNA: TGTGCCAGCAGCACCGAGGACGGGATCTATGGCTACACCTTC
CDR3: CASSTEDGIYGYTF

length: 15
V: TRBV27
D: TRBD2
size: -
J: TRBJ2-7
DNA: TGTGCCAGCCGCCCTATGGCTAGCGGTTCCTACGAGCAGTACTTC
CDR3: CASRPMASGSYEQYF

length: 14
V: TRBV4-3
D: -
size: -
J: TRBJ1-1
DNA: TGCGCCAGCAGCCAATCCCCGACTCGGACTGAAGCTTTCTTT
CDR3: CASSQSPTRTEAFF

length: 13
V: TRBV29-1
D: -
size: -
J: TRBJ1-2
DNA: TGCAGCGTCGTAGGGGATCCGCAGCCGGGCTACACCTTC
CDR3: CSVVGDPQPGYTF

length: 15
V: TRBV7-9
D: -
size: -
J: TRBJ2-5
DNA: TGTGCCAGCAGCACAAAGACAGAGCCTCAATGGGCCCAGTACTTC
CDR3: CASSTKTEPQWAQYF

length: 16
V: TRBV27
D: TRBD2
size: -
J: TRBJ2-1
DNA: TGTGCCAGCAGCCAAGGTGTGAGCGGGAGTTACAATGAGCAGTTCTTC
CDR3: CASSQGVSGSYNEQFF

length: 14
V: TRBV15
D: -
size: -
J: TRBJ2-7
DNA: TGTGCCACCAGCAGAGGTCCGGGAGACTACGAGCAGTACTTC
CDR3: CATSRGPGDYEQYF

length: 14
V: TRBV5-1
D: -
size: -
J: TRBJ2-3
DNA: TGCGCCAGCAGGAAATTTAGGGACACAGATACGCAGTATTTT
CDR3: CASRKFRDTDTQYF

length: 15
V: TRBV7-2
D: -
size: -
J: TRBJ2-7
DNA: TGTGCCAGCAGTTACGCAGACCAAAGCTCCTACGAGCAGTACTTC
CDR3: CASSYADQSSYEQYF

length: 14
V: TRBV6-5
D: TRBD1
size: -
J: TRBJ1-1
DNA: TGTGCCAGCAGTTACGGAGGGGGCACCACTGAAGCTTTCTTT
CDR3: CASSYGGGTTEAFF

length: 14
V: TRBV4-2
D: TRBD2
size: -
J: TRBJ2-5
DNA: TGTGCCAGCAGCCAAGGGCTAGCGGGAGAGACCCAGTACTTC
CDR3: CASSQGLAGETQYF

length: 15
V: TRBV27
D: -
size: -
J: TRBJ2-2
DNA: TGTGCCAGCAGTTTAGTGGCTTCGAACACCGGGGAGCTGTTTTTT
CDR3: CASSLVASNTGELFF

length: 17
V: TRBV9
D: -
size: -
J: TRBJ1-1
DNA: TGTGCCAGCAGCGTAGCAGGTCAAAGAGGGAAGAACACTGAAGCTTTCTTT
CDR3: CASSVAGQRGKNTEAFF

length: 12
V: TRBV30
D: -
size: -
J: TRBJ2-1
DNA: TGTGCCTGGAGTATTTCGGGTAATGAGCAGTTCTTC
CDR3: CAWSISGNEQFF

length: 11
V: TRBV27
D: -
size: -
J: TRBJ2-1
DNA: TGTGCCAGCAGTTTTGGAAATGAGCAGTTCTTC
CDR3: CASSFGNEQFF

length: 15
V: TRBV5-8
D: TRBD1
size: -
J: TRBJ2-7
DNA: TGTGCCAGCAGCTGGGGGACAGGCCAGGTCAACGAGCAGTACTTC
CDR3: CASSWGTGQVNEQYF

length: 15
V: TRBV7-9
D: -
size: -
J: TRBJ2-5
DNA: TGTGCCAGCAGCTTAGCGTGGGTATCCCTAGAGACCCAGTACTTC
CDR3: CASSLAWVSLETQYF

length: 12
V: TRBV9
D: -
size: -
J: TRBJ2-5
DNA: TGTGCCAGCAGCCAGGGGTCCGAGACCCAGTACTTC
CDR3: CASSQGSETQYF

length: 15
V: TRBV4-1
D: -
size: -
J: TRBJ1-5
DNA: TGCGCCAGCAGCCAAGTGGATGATGGCAATCAGCCCCAGCATTTT
CDR3: CASSQVDDGNQPQHF

length: 15
V: TRBV5-1
D: -
size: -
J: TRBJ2-7
DNA: TGCGCCAGCAGCTTGGCCCCGGGGGAGACCTACGAGCAGTACTTC
CDR3: CASSLAPGETYEQYF

length: 13
V: TRBV7-9
D: -
size: -
J: TRBJ2-7
DNA: TGTGCCAGCTCTCGTACGTCAGGGTTCGAGCAGTACTTC
CDR3: CASSRTSGFEQYF

length: 14
V: TRBV7-9
D: -
size: -
J: TRBJ2-2
DNA: TGTGCCAGCAGCCCCCCCCTAGCGACCGGGGAGCTGTTTTTT
CDR3: CASSPPLATGELFF

length: 12
V: TRBV11-2
D: -
size: -
J: TRBJ2-1
DNA: TGTGCCAGCAGCCCCCGATACAATGAGCAGTTCTTC
CDR3: CASSPRYNEQFF

length: 15
V: TRBV28
D: -
size: -
J: TRBJ2-7
DNA: TGTGCCAGCAGTTTTAGGGGCCTTTCCTCCTACGAGCAGTACTTC
CDR3: CASSFRGLSSYEQYF

length: 13
V: TRBV6-5
D: -
size: once
J: TRBJ2-7
DNA: TGTGCCAGCAGTCTTCGGGCAGGGTACGAGCAGTACTTC
CDR3: CASSLRAGYEQYF

length: 13
V: TRBV18
D: -
size: few
J: TRBJ1-1
DNA: TGTGCCAGCACACAGGAGATGAACACTGAAGCTTTCTTT
CDR3: CASTQEMNTEAFF